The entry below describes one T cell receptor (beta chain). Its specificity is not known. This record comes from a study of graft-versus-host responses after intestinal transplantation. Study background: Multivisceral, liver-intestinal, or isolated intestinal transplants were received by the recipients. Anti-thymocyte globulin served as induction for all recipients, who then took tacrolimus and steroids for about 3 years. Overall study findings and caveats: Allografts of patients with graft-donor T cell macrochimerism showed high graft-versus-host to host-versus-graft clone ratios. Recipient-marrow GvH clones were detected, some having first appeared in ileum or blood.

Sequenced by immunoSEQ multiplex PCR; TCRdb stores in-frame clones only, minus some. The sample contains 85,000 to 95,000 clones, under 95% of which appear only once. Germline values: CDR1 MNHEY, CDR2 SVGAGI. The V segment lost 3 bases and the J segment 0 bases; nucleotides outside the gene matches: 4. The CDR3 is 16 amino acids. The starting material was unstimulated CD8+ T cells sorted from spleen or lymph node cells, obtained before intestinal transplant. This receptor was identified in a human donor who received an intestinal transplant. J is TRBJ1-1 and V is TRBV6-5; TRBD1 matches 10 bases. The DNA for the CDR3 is TGTGCCAGCAGTTATCGGGGACAGGGGATGAACACTGAAGCTTTCTTT. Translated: CASSYRGQGMNTEAFF.